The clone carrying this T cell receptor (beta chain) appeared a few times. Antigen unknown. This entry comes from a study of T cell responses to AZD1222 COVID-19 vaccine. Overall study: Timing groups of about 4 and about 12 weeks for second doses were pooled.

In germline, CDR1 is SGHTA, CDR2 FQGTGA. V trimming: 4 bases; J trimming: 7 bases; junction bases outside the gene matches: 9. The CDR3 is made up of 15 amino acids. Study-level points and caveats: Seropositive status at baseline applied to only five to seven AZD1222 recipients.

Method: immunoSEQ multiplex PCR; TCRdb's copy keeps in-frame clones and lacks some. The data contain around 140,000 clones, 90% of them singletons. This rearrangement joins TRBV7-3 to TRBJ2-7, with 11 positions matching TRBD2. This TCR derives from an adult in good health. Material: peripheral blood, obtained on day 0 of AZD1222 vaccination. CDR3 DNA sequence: TGTGCCAGCAGCTCTTTAGCGGGAGGGCCTTTGGAGCAGTACTTC. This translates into CASSSLAGGPLEQYF. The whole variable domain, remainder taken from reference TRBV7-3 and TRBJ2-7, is GAGVSQTPSNKVTEKGKYVELRCDPISGHTALYWYRQSLGQGPEFLIYFQGTGAADDSGLPNDRFFAVRPEGSVSTLKIQRTERGDSAVYLCASSSLAGGPLEQYFGPGTRLTVT.